These T cell receptor beta chains were read from a single sample in a study of CD8+ T cells in alopecia areata. Measured with immunoSEQ multiplex PCR; TCRdb has only the in-frame clones, and not every one. Among over 120,000 clones listed, about 51% were seen once. This material consisted of CD8+ T cells sorted from blood, taken at week 4, from a patient treated with tofacitinib. The receptors derive from a human donor with alopecia areata. The CDR3 runs from the conserved cysteine through the conserved F or W. The D gene is left open where the match is weak. Size values are once, few and many counts, or a class for expanded clones, and some rows have none.

-,-,TRBJ2-5,TRBV29-1,TGCAGCGTCGGATCTATCATCGACCCACAAGAGACCCAGTACTTC,CSVGSIIDPQETQYF
-,-,TRBJ1-1,TRBV7-9,TGTGCCAGCAGACCATGGAGCAACACTGAAGCTTTCTTT,CASRPWSNTEAFF
TRBD1,-,TRBJ1-6,TRBV11-2,TGTGCCAGCAGCCCCTGGACAGGGGTGGCCATGAATTCACCCCTCCACTTT,CASSPWTGVAMNSPLHF
-,-,TRBJ2-2,TRBV30,TGTGCCTGGCATAACACCGGGGAGCTGTTTTTT,CAWHNTGELFF
-,once,TRBJ2-1,TRBV29-1,TGCAGCGTTGATACGCCAGGCGGCTACAATGAGCAGTTCTTC,CSVDTPGGYNEQFF
-,-,TRBJ2-1,TRBV11-2,TGTGCCAGCAGCTTAGATAGCAATGAGCAGTTCTTC,CASSLDSNEQFF
-,-,TRBJ1-1,TRBV4-2,TGTGCCAGCAGCCAAGGAGTGGGTACTGAAGCTTTCTTT,CASSQGVGTEAFF
-,-,TRBJ1-1,TRBV11-2,TGTGCCAGCAGTATGGGGGGGGACACTGAAGCTTTCTTT,CASSMGGDTEAFF
-,-,TRBJ1-6,TRBV6-6,TGTGCCAGCAGTACCCCGGGGTCTAAGGGTTCACCCCTCCACTTT,CASSTPGSKGSPLHF
-,few,TRBJ1-6,TRBV5-1,TGCGCCAGCAGCTGGGCAGGGTTGACTTCACCCCTCCACTTT,CASSWAGLTSPLHF
-,-,TRBJ2-7,TRBV5-1,TGCGCCAGCAGCTTTCAGGTTTTATTCTCCTACGAGCAGTACTTC,CASSFQVLFSYEQYF
TRBD1,-,TRBJ1-2,TRBV12-5,TGTGCTAGTGGTTGGACAGGGAACTATGGCTACACCTTC,CASGWTGNYGYTF
-,-,TRBJ2-6,TRBV15,TGTGCCACCAGCAAGACTAGAAACTCTGGGGCCAACGTCCTGACTTTC,CATSKTRNSGANVLTF
TRBD1,-,TRBJ2-7,TRBV13,TGTGCCAGCAGCTTATGGCAGGGGGCCTCCTACGAGCAGTACTTC,CASSLWQGASYEQYF
-,few,TRBJ2-3,TRBV10-3,TGTGCCATCACCGACTCCCCAATCACAGATACGCAGTATTTT,CAITDSPITDTQYF
-,-,TRBJ1-6,TRBV30,TGTGCCTGGAGTGTACTACAGGGTAGTTATTCACCCCTCCACTTT,CAWSVLQGSYSPLHF
-,-,TRBJ2-2,TRBV9,TGTGCCAGCAGGGCCCCCAGATCGAACACCGGGGAGCTGTTTTTT,CASRAPRSNTGELFF
TRBD1,-,TRBJ2-7,TRBV10-3,TGTGCCATCAAGACAGGGGACTACGAGCAGTACTTC,CAIKTGDYEQYF
TRBD2,few,TRBJ2-3,TRBV29-1,TGCAGCGTTGGGACTAGCGCGCAGTATTTT,CSVGTSAQYF
-,-,TRBJ2-7,TRBV7-9,TGTGCCAGCAGCTTAGACAGCTCCTACGAGCAGTACTTC,CASSLDSSYEQYF
TRBD1,few,TRBJ2-3,TRBV27,TGTGCCAGCAGTTTTGGGACAGGGGGCACAGATACGCAGTATTTT,CASSFGTGGTDTQYF
-,-,TRBJ2-7,TRBV7-6,TGTGCCAGCAGCCCCTCCCGGGGCTCCTACGAGCAGTACTTC,CASSPSRGSYEQYF
-,-,TRBJ2-1,TRBV25-1,TGTGCCAGCAGTGAATGGGGGGGGCCCTACAATGAGCAGTTCTTC,CASSEWGGPYNEQFF
TRBD2,medium-sized,TRBJ2-1,TRBV19,TGTGCCAGTAGTCTTATGGCGGGGGGAAGCCGACACAATGAGCAGTTCTTC,CASSLMAGGSRHNEQFF
-,once,TRBJ2-7,TRBV27,TGTGCCAGCAGTCCAGCAGCCAGAGACTCCTACGAGCAGTACTTC,CASSPAARDSYEQYF
TRBD2,-,TRBJ2-1,TRBV9,TGTGCCAGCAGCGTAGGGACTAGCGGGGGGGCGGACAATGAGCAGTTCTTC,CASSVGTSGGADNEQFF
-,-,TRBJ1-5,TRBV27,TGTGCCAGCAGTTTATTTTTCAATCAGCCCCAGCATTTT,CASSLFFNQPQHF
-,few,TRBJ1-1,TRBV7-3,TGTGCCAGCAGCCTGATCGTGGGAGGGAACACTGAAGCTTTCTTT,CASSLIVGGNTEAFF
TRBD2,-,TRBJ2-1,TRBV15,TGTGCCACCAGCGATTCGGGACTAGCGGGAGATGAGCAGTTCTTC,CATSDSGLAGDEQFF
-,-,TRBJ1-5,TRBV2,TGTGCCAGCAGTACAACTCAGGGCCGGCAGCCCCAGCATTTT,CASSTTQGRQPQHF
-,-,TRBJ2-1,TRBV13,TGTGCCAGCAGCTTAGGCGAGGCTGTTGAGCAGTTCTTC,CASSLGEAVEQFF
-,-,TRBJ1-5,TRBV25-1,TGTGCCAGCAGTGAATCCGAGATTGATCAGCCCCAGCATTTT,CASSESEIDQPQHF
TRBD2,-,TRBJ2-2,TRBV27,TGTGCCAGCAGTTTTGCGGGGGTGGGCACCGGGGAGCTGTTTTTT,CASSFAGVGTGELFF
TRBD1,few,TRBJ2-2,TRBV5-1,TGCGCCAGCAGCTTGGCCAGGAGACAGGGGATTTCGAACACCGGGGAGCTGTTTTTT,CASSLARRQGISNTGELFF